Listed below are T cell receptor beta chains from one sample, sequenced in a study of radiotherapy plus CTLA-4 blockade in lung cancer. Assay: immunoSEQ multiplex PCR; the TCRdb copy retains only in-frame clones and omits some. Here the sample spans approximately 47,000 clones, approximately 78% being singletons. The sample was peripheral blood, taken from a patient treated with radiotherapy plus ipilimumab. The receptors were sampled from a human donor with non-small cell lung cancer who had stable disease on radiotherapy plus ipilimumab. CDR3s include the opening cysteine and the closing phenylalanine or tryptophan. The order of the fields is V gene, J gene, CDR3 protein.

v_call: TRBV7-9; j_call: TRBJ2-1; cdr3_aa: CASSPRVGTGGWNEQFF
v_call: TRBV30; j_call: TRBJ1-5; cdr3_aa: CAWSLAGGNQPQHF
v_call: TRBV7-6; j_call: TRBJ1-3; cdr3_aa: CASSLGSRTGGRNTIYF
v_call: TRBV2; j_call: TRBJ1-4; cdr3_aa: CASSADRDKLFF
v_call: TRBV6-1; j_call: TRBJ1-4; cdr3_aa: CASSGDRGRLVEKLFF
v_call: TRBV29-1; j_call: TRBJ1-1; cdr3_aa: CSVEAYENTEAFF
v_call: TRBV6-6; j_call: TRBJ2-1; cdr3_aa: CASSYSGGPRENEQFF
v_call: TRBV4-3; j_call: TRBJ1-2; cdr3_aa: CASSLREGSVGGYTF
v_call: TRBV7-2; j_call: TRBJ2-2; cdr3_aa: CASSLDRAGAGELFF
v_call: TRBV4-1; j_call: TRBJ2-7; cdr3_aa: CASSQEGLAGKSEQYF
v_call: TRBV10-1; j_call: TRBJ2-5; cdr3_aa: CASSEPGTSGLQETQYF
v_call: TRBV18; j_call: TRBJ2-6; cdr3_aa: CASSDSYSGANVLTF
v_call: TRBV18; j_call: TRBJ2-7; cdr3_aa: CASSPGTIDYEQYF
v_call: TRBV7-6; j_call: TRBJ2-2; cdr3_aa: CASSLEGQGYTGELFF
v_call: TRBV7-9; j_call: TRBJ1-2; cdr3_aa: CASSFLTGDYGYTF
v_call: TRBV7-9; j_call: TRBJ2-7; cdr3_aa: CASSGGTSVFVQYF
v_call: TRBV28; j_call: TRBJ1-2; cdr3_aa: CASSSVVGRGYTF
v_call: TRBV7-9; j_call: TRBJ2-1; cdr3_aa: CASSLAGATDEQFF
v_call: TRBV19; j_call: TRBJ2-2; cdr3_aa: CATDGASSNTGELFF
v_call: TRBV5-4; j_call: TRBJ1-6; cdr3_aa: CASSLGSSYNSPLHF
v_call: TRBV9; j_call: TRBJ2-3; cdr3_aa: CASSFTTLTDTQYF
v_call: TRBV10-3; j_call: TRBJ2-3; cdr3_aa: CAISESTSGRNTDTQYF
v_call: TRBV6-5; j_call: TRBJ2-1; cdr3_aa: CASSPQRGGYNEQFF
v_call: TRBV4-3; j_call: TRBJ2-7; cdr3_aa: CASSQGAGYGEQYF
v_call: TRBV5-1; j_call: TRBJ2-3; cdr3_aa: CASSLEANTDTQYF
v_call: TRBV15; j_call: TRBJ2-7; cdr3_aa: CATSRDDSGTYEQYF
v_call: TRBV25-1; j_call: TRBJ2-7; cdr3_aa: CASNSGRAMDEQYF
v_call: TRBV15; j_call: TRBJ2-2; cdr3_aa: CATSRDLRTGELFF